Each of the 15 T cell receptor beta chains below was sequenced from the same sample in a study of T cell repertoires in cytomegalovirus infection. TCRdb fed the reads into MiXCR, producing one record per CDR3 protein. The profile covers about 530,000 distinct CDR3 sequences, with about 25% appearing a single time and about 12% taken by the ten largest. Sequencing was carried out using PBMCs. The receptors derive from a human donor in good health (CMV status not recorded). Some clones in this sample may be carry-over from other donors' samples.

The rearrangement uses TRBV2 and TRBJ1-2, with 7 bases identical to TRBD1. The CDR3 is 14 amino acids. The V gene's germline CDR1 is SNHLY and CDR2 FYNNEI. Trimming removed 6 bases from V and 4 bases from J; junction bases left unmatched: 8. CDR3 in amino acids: CASSLGGPSYGYTF. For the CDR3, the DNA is TGTGCCAGCAGCCTAGGGGGCCCTTCCTATGGCTACACCTTC.

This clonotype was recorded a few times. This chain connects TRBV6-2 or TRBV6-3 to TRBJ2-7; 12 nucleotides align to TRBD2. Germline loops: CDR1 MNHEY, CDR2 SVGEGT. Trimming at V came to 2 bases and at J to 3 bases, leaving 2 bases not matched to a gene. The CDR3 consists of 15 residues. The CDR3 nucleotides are TGTGCCAGCAGTTACGAGACTAGCGGGAGCTACGAGCAGTACTTC. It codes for CASSYETSGSYEQYF.

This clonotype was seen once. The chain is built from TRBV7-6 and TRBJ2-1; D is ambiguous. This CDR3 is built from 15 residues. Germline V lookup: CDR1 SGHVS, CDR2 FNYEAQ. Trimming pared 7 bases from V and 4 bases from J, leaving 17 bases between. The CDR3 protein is CASTRRPADYNEQFF. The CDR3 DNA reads TGTGCCAGCACACGCCGGCCCGCGGATTACAATGAGCAGTTCTTC.

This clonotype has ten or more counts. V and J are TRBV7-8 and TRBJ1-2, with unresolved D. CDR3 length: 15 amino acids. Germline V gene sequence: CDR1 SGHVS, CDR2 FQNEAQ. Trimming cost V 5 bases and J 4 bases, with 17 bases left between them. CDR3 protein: CASSPRVLGGYGYTF. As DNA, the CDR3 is TGTGCCAGCAGCCCCCGGGTCCTTGGAGGCTATGGCTACACCTTC.

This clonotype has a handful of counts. CDR3 sequence reads: CASSLVGSGANTGELFF. The CDR3 nucleotides read TGTGCCAGCAGCTTAGTTGGCAGCGGGGCGAACACCGGGGAGCTGTTTTTT. The genes are TRBV7-8 and TRBJ2-2; the match to TRBD2 covers 7 bases. The CDR3 spans 17 residues. J lost 0 bases, V lost 1 base, and 5 bases had no gene match. Germline V gene data show CDR1 as SGHVS and CDR2 as FQNEAQ.

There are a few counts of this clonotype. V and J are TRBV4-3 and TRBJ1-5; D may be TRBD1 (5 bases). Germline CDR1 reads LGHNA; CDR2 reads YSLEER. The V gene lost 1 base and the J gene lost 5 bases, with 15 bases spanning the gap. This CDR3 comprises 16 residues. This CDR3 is CASSQVWDSGDQPQHF. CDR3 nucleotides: TGCGCCAGCAGCCAAGTCTGGGACTCAGGCGATCAGCCCCAGCATTTT.

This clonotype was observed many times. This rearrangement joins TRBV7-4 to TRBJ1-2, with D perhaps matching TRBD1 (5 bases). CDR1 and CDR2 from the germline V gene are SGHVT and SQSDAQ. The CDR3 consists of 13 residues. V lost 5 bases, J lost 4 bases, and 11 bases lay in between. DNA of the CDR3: TGTGCCAGCAGCCCCCACAGGACCTATGGCTACACCTTC. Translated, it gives CASSPHRTYGYTF.

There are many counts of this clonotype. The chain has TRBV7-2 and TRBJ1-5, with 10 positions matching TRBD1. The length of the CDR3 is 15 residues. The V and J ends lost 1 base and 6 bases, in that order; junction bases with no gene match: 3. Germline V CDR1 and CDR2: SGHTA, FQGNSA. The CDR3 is CASSLGQGATQPQHF. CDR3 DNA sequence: TGTGCCAGCAGCTTAGGACAGGGGGCTACTCAGCCCCAGCATTTT.

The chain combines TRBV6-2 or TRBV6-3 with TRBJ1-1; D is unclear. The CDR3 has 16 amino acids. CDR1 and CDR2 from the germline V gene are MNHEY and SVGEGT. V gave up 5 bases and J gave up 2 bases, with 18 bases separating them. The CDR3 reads CASSPMPGRNNTEAFF. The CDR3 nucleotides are TGTGCCAGCAGTCCCATGCCGGGGAGGAACAACACTGAAGCTTTCTTT.

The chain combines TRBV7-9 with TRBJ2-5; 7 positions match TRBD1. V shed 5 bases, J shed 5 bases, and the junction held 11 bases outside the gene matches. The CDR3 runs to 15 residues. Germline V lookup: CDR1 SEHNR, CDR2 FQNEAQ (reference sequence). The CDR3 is CASSTRQGREETQYF. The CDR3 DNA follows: TGTGCCAGCAGCACCAGACAGGGTAGGGAGGAGACCCAGTACTTC.

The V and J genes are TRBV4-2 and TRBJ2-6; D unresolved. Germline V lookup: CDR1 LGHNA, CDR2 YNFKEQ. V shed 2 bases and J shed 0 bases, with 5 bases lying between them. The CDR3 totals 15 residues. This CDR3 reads CASSQRVSGANVLTF. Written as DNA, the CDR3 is TGTGCCAGCAGCCAACGCGTCTCTGGGGCCAACGTCCTGACTTTC.

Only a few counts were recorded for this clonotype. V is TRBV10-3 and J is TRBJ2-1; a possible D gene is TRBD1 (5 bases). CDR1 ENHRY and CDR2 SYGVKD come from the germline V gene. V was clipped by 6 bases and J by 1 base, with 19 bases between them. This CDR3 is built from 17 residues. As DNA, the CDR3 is TGTGCCATCAGCGGGCCCCGCCAGGGAAATTCCTACAATGAGCAGTTCTTC. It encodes CAISGPRQGNSYNEQFF.

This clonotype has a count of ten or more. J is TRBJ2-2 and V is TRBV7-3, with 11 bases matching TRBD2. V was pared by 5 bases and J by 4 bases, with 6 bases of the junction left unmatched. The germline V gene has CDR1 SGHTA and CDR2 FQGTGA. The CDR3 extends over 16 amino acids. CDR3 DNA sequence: TGTGCCAGCAGCCCCTCCGGGACTAGCGGCACCGGGGAGCTGTTTTTT. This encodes CASSPSGTSGTGELFF.

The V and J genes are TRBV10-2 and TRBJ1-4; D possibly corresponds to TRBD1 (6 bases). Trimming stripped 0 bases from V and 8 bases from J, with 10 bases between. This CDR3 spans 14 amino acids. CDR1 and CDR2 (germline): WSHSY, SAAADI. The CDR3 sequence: CASSESGAREKLFF. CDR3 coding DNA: TGCGCCAGCAGTGAGTCGGGGGCCCGGGAAAAACTGTTTTTT.

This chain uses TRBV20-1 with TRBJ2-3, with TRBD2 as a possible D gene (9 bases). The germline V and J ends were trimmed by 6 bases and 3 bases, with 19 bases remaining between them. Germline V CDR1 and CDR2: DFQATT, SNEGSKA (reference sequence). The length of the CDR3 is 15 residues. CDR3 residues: CSAQGASGTTDTQYF. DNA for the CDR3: TGCAGTGCCCAGGGGGCTAGCGGGACAACAGATACGCAGTATTTT.